The 4 T cell receptor beta chains below were found in one sample sequenced in a study of vaccination effects on CD4 cells after COVID-19. Pools of viral peptides were used by the ViraFEST assay to expand antigen-specific CD4+ T cells ahead of sequencing. At the end of 9 to 11 days of culture, CD4+ T cells were isolated. Vaccinees lacked prior SARS-CoV-2 infection and tested negative for nucleocapsid antibodies. These receptors' targets are unknown. TCRdb's table, derived via immunoSEQ multiplex PCR, lists solely in-frame clones and lacks some. The sample has about 73,000 clones; under 85% are singletons. This specimen consisted of CD4+ T cells from PBMCs cultured with HCoV-NL63 spike peptides, obtained before COVID-19 vaccination. Receptors originate from a human donor who received a COVID-19 vaccine.

The V gene is TRBV6-2 or TRBV6-3, the J gene TRBJ2-2, with 8 bases aligning to TRBD1. Trimming cost V 2 bases and J 3 bases; bases outside gene matches: 8. Germline loops: CDR1 MNHEY, CDR2 SVGEGT. The CDR3 covers 17 residues. The chain's CDR3 is CASSYGGQGPDTGELFF. CDR3 bases: TGTGCCAGCAGTTACGGTGGACAGGGTCCGGACACCGGGGAGCTGTTTTTT.

The V and J genes are TRBV30 and TRBJ1-5, with D possibly matching TRBD1 (6 bases). The V end was cut by 3 bases, the J end by 2 bases, with 14 bases between. Germline lookup yields CDR1 GTSNPN and CDR2 SVGIG (reference sequence). The CDR3 length is 15 residues. CDR3 nucleotides: TGTGCCTGGAGCGTTACAGGGAGGGGCAATCAGCCCCAGCATTTT. As protein: CAWSVTGRGNQPQHF. The complete variable domain, with remaining parts taken from reference TRBV30 and TRBJ1-5, reads SQTIHQWPATLVQPVGSPLSLECTVEGTSNPNLYWYRQAAGRGLQLLFYSVGIGQISSEVPQNLSASRPQDRQFILSSKKLLLSDSGFYLCAWSVTGRGNQPQHFGDGTRLSIL.

This chain connects TRBV29-1 to TRBJ1-2; D is undetermined. In germline, CDR1 is SQVTM, CDR2 ANQGSEA. V lost 4 bases and J lost 5, with 14 bases in between. The CDR3 has 13 residues. CDR3 residues: CSVVPRNLYGYTF. Written as DNA, the CDR3 is TGCAGCGTTGTACCCAGGAACCTATATGGCTACACCTTC.

The chain carries TRBV10-3 and TRBJ2-1, with D maybe TRBD1 (6 bases). The CDR3 covers 16 residues. Germline assignment: CDR1 ENHRY and CDR2 SYGVKD. V lost 5 bases, J lost 1 base, and 15 bases lay in between. The CDR3 bases are TGTGCCATCAGTAAGGACAGCGCCCGGTCCTACAATGAGCAGTTCTTC. Its protein product is CAISKDSARSYNEQFF.